One sample yielded the 9 T cell receptor beta chains listed below, sequenced in a study of T cell responses to AZD1222 COVID-19 vaccine. Only in-frame clones appear in the TCRdb table, and some are missing; sequencing was by immunoSEQ multiplex PCR. In the table there are roughly 150,000 clones, 90% of which are singletons. Source: peripheral blood, taken on day 0 of AZD1222 vaccination. The receptors were gathered from an adult in good health.

The genes are TRBV27 and TRBJ1-1, with 9 bases matching TRBD1. The CDR3 has 13 amino acids. V shed 5 bases and J 5 bases; nucleotides not matched to a gene: 3. From germline, CDR1 is MNHEY and CDR2 SMNVEV (reference sequence). The CDR3 DNA reads as TGTGCCAGCAGTACAGGGGGCGATACTGAAGCTTTCTTT. Translating it yields CASSTGGDTEAFF.

J is TRBJ2-2 and V is TRBV29-1, with 8 bases lining up with TRBD1. V was clipped by 4 bases and J by 1 base; unmatched bases: 2. The CDR3 consists of 14 residues. Germline V gene lookup returns CDR1 SQVTM and CDR2 ANQGSEA. The CDR3 DNA reads as TGCAGCGTTGCGACAGGGGTGAACACCGGGGAGCTGTTTTTT. Translating gives CSVATGVNTGELFF.

The V call is TRBV2, the J call TRBJ1-4; a weak D match, TRBD1 (6 bases). There are 16 residues in the CDR3. Trimming shortened V by 10 bases and J by 13 bases, and 31 bases separated the two germline ends. Looked up from germline, CDR1 is SNHLY and CDR2 is FYNNEI. This chain's CDR3 is CAIMAKRTVDMNGLFF. The CDR3 nucleotides read TGTGCCATCATGGCCAAACGGACAGTAGACATGAATGGACTGTTTTTT.

This chain connects TRBV6-5 to TRBJ2-1; a weak D match, TRBD2 (6 bases). Per the germline V gene, CDR1 is MNHEY and CDR2 is SVGAGI. The ends were cut back, 10 bases at V and 0 bases at J, with 13 bases in the middle. There are 14 residues in the CDR3. The CDR3 DNA sequence: TGTGCCATGATCCGGGACTTCTCCTACAATGAGCAGTTCTTC. Translated, it gives CAMIRDFSYNEQFF.

This chain connects TRBV4-3 to TRBJ2-7; TRBD2 is a possible D gene (6 bases). The CDR3 has 15 residues. V gave up 0 bases and J gave up 5 bases, with 14 bases separating them. Germline V CDR1 and CDR2: LGHNA, YSLEER. CDR3 in amino acids: CASSQDYAGSDEQYF. The CDR3 nucleotides are TGCGCCAGCAGCCAAGACTACGCGGGATCGGACGAGCAGTACTTC.

The chain recombines TRBV28 with TRBJ1-1, with 8 bases fitting TRBD1. V shed 1 base, J shed 11 bases, and the junction held 6 bases outside the gene matches. Germline assignment: CDR1 MDHEN and CDR2 SYDVKM. This CDR3 is built from 13 residues. CDR3 residues: CASSLLGQGGAFF. The CDR3 DNA reads as TGTGCCAGCAGTTTATTAGGACAGGGTGGCGCTTTCTTT.

This chain connects TRBV20-1 to TRBJ2-3, with D perhaps TRBD1 or TRBD2 (5 bases each). V was shortened by 3 bases and J by 5 bases, with 24 bases between the two germline ends. The length of the CDR3 is 17 residues. The germline gives CDR1 DFQATT, CDR2 SNEGSKA (reference sequence). In nucleotides, the CDR3 is TGCAGTGCTAGTGGGGGAGCCAGCCACCGTCTACAAGATACGCAGTATTTT. As protein: CSASGGASHRLQDTQYF.

The chain couples TRBV4-1 to TRBJ1-4; no definite D call. Germline V lookup: CDR1 MGHRA, CDR2 YSYEKL. V was pared by 0 bases and J by 7 bases, with 6 bases between. The CDR3 runs to 13 residues. The CDR3 coding sequence is TGCGCCAGCAGCCAAGACGCGCCTGAAAAACTGTTTTTT. Protein product: CASSQDAPEKLFF.

The chain has TRBV7-8 and TRBJ1-5; 12 bases align to TRBD1. There are 15 residues in the CDR3. J gave up 6 bases and V 5 bases, and 5 bases lay outside the gene matches. Germline V gene lookup returns CDR1 SGHVS and CDR2 FQNEAQ. The chain's CDR3 is CASSHRDRGLQPQHF. CDR3 DNA sequence: TGTGCCAGCAGCCACCGGGACAGGGGGCTTCAGCCCCAGCATTTT.